This is a list of T cell receptor beta chains from one sample in a study of T cell responses to AZD1222 COVID-19 vaccine. Some clones are missing from TCRdb's copy, which holds only in-frame ones; the method was immunoSEQ multiplex PCR. This sample yields more than 95,000 clones, of which over 75% are seen a single time; 3% to 4% belongs to the top ten. Sequencing was performed on peripheral blood, taken on day 0 of MenACWY control vaccination. These receptors were taken from an adult in good health. The CDR3 runs from the conserved cysteine through the conserved F or W. Fields, in order: clone size, V gene, J gene, D gene, CDR3 protein, CDR3 DNA. A D gene is named only where the DNA matches it firmly. The size entry is marked missing in some rows and otherwise reads once, few, many or a size class.

many,TRBV15,TRBJ2-5,-,CATSRDRTVQETQYF,TGTGCCACCAGCAGAGACAGGACCGTACAAGAGACCCAGTACTTC
-,TRBV12-3/TRBV12-4,TRBJ2-2,-,CASSPGGTGELFF,TGTGCCAGCTCCCCCGGAGGGACCGGGGAGCTGTTTTTT
-,TRBV4-1,TRBJ1-2,-,CASSQVGPYGYTF,TGCGCCAGCAGCCAAGTAGGTCCATATGGCTACACCTTC
-,TRBV7-9,TRBJ1-2,-,CASSLGTVRAKGYTF,TGTGCCAGCAGCTTAGGGACAGTCAGGGCTAAGGGCTACACCTTC
-,TRBV6-2/TRBV6-3,TRBJ1-2,-,CASSYRRGVANYGYTF,TGTGCCAGCAGTTACAGGCGCGGGGTTGCTAACTATGGCTACACCTTC
-,TRBV2,TRBJ1-4,TRBD1,CASRRDRTTNEKLFF,TGTGCCAGCAGGAGGGACAGGACAACTAATGAAAAACTGTTTTTT
-,TRBV7-2,TRBJ2-1,TRBD1,CASSPGQGFYNEQFF,TGTGCCAGCAGCCCTGGACAGGGTTTCTACAATGAGCAGTTCTTC
-,TRBV14,TRBJ2-1,TRBD2,CASSQVRGAYNEQFF,TGTGCCAGCAGCCAAGTGCGGGGGGCCTACAATGAGCAGTTCTTC
-,TRBV5-5,TRBJ2-3,TRBD2,CASSATSGGGTDTQYF,TGTGCCAGCAGCGCGACTAGCGGGGGGGGCACAGATACGCAGTATTTT
-,TRBV2,TRBJ1-6,-,CASEKKIGYNSPLHF,TGTGCCAGCGAGAAGAAAATAGGCTATAATTCACCCCTCCACTTT
-,TRBV15,TRBJ1-4,-,CATSRPDRMNEKLFF,TGTGCCACCAGCAGACCCGACAGGATGAATGAAAAACTGTTTTTT
-,TRBV28,TRBJ2-7,-,CASSFRGASSYEQYF,TGTGCCAGCAGTTTTCGCGGGGCTAGCTCCTACGAGCAGTACTTC
-,TRBV3-1/TRBV3-2,TRBJ2-5,-,CASSQGTQETQYF,TGTGCCAGCAGCCAGGGGACCCAAGAGACCCAGTACTTC
-,TRBV18,TRBJ1-1,-,CASSPPGGPEAFF,TGTGCCAGCTCACCACCGGGGGGCCCTGAAGCTTTCTTT
-,TRBV11-2,TRBJ2-2,TRBD1,CASSPFSYRTGNTGELFF,TGTGCCAGCAGCCCCTTCTCTTATCGGACAGGGAACACCGGGGAGCTGTTTTTT
-,TRBV19,TRBJ1-5,-,CASSIGTEGYQPQHF,TGTGCCAGTAGTATAGGAACGGAGGGGTATCAGCCCCAGCATTTT
-,TRBV9,TRBJ2-5,TRBD1,CASSVAIGAPGQGAVETQYF,TGTGCCAGCAGCGTAGCCATCGGAGCACCGGGACAGGGGGCCGTGGAGACCCAGTACTTC
-,TRBV19,TRBJ2-2,TRBD1,CASSMGTATGELFF,TGTGCCAGTAGTATGGGGACAGCGACCGGGGAGCTGTTTTTT
-,TRBV5-4,TRBJ1-2,-,CASSFDQGNYGYTF,TGTGCCAGCAGCTTCGATCAGGGGAACTATGGCTACACCTTC
-,TRBV5-1,TRBJ1-2,-,CASSLGGLIYGYTF,TGCGCCAGCAGCTTGGGGGGACTGATCTATGGCTACACCTTC
-,TRBV6-2/TRBV6-3,TRBJ1-1,-,CASSYLQGRRNTEAFF,TGTGCCAGCAGTTACTTACAGGGTAGGAGGAACACTGAAGCTTTCTTT
-,TRBV10-1,TRBJ2-1,TRBD2,CASSDPGSSGGPQFF,TGCGCCAGCAGTGACCCGGGTAGTAGCGGGGGCCCGCAGTTCTTC
-,TRBV5-1,TRBJ1-1,-,CASRRGTGGMNTEAFF,TGCGCCAGCAGGAGGGGGACCGGTGGGATGAACACTGAAGCTTTCTTT